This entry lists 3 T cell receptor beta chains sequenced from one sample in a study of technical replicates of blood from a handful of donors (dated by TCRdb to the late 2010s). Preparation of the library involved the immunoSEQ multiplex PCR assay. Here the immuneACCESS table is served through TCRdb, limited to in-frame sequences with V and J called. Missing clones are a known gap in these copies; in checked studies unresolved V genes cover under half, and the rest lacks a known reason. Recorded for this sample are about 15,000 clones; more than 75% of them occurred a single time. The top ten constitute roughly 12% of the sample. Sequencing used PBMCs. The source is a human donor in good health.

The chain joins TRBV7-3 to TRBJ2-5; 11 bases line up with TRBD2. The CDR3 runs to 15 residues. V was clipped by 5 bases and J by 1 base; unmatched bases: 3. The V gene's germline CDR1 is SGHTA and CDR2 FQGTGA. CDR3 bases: TGTGCCAGCAGCCCAGGACTAGCGGGCCAAGAGACCCAGTACTTC. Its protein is CASSPGLAGQETQYF.

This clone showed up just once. CDR3 region: CASSLRVGTRKLAGGPRNEQFF. DNA for the CDR3: TGTGCCAGCAGCTTAAGAGTTGGGACAAGGAAGCTAGCGGGAGGGCCTCGCAATGAGCAGTTCTTC. The V gene is TRBV7-3, the J gene TRBJ2-1, with 12 bases identical to TRBD2. The CDR3 loop spans 22 amino acids. Trimming at V came to 1 base and at J to 6 bases, leaving 22 bases not matched to a gene. CDR1 and CDR2 from the germline V gene are SGHTA and FQGTGA.

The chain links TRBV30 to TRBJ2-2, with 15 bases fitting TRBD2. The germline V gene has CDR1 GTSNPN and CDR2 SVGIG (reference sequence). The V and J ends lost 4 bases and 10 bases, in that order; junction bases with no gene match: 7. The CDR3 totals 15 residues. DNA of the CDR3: TGTGCCTGGACCCCGGGACTAGCGGGAGGTGAGGAGCTGTTTTTT. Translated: CAWTPGLAGGEELFF.